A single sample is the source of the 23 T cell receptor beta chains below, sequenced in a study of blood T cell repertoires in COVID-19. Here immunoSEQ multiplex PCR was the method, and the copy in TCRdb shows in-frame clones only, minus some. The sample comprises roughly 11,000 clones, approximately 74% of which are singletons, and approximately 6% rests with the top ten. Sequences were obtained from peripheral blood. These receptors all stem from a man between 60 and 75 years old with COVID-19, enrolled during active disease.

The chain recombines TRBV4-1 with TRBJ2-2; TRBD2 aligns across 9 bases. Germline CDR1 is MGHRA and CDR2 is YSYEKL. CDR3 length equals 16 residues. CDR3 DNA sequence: TGCCCCACCCGCCGCCCGACTAGCGGGAACACCGGGGAGCTGTTTTTT. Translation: CPTRRPTSGNTGELFF.

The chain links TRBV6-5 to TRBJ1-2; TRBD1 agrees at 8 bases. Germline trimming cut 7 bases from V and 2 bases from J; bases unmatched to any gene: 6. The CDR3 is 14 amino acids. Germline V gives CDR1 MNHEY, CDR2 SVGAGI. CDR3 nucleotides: TGTGCCAGCAACCCAGGGGGCGCGAACTATGGCTACACCTTC. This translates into CASNPGGANYGYTF.

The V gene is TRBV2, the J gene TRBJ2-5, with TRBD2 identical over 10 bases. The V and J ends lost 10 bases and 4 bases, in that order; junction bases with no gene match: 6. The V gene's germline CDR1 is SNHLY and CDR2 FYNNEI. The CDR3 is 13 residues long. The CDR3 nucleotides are TGTGCCACCAAGCGGGGGGGCTTAGAGACCCAGTACTTC. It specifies CATKRGGLETQYF.

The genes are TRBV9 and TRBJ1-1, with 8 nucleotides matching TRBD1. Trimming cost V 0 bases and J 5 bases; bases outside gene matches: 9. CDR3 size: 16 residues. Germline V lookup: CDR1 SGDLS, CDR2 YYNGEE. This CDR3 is CASSVVARGQRTEAFF. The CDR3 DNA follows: TGTGCCAGCAGCGTAGTCGCCAGGGGGCAACGGACTGAAGCTTTCTTT. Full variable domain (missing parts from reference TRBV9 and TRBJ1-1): DSGVTQTPKHLITATGQRVTLRCSPRSGDLSVYWYQQSLDQGLQFLIQYYNGEERAKGNILERFSAQQFPDLHSELNLSSLELGDSALYFCASSVVARGQRTEAFFGQGTRLTVV.

CDR3 loop: CSARAGDTQYF. In nucleotides, the CDR3 is TGCAGTGCTAGAGCGGGGGATACGCAGTATTTT. The chain joins TRBV20-1 to TRBJ2-3; D is possibly TRBD2 (5 bases). This CDR3 region has 11 residues. The ends were cut back, 1 base at V and 6 bases at J, with 5 bases in the middle. The germline CDR1 and CDR2 sequences are DFQATT and SNEGSKA (reference sequence).

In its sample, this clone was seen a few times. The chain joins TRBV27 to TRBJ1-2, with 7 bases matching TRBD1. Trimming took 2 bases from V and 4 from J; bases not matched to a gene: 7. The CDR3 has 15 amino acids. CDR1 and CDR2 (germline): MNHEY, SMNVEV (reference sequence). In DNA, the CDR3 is TGTGCCAGCAGTTTAAAGGGGGCGCATCCCTATGGCTACACCTTC. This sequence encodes CASSLKGAHPYGYTF.

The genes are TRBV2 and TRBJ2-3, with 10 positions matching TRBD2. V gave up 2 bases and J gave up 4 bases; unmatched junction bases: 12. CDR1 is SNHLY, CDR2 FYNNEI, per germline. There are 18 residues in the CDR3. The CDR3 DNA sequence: TGTGCCAGCAGTGAACCTTGGGATAGCGGGAGGCTGCCAGATACGCAGTATTTT. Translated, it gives CASSEPWDSGRLPDTQYF.

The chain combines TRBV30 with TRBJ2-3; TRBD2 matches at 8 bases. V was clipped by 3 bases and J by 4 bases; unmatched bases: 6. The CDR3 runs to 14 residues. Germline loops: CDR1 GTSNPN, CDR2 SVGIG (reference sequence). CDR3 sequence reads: CAWSPGLVPDTQYF. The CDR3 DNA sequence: TGTGCCTGGAGCCCGGGACTAGTTCCAGATACGCAGTATTTT.

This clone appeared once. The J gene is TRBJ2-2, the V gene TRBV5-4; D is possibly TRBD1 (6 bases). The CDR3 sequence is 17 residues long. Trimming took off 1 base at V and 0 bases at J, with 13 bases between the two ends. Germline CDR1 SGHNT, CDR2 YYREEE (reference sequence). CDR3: CASSLFIGGPNTGELFF. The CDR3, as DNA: TGTGCCAGCAGCTTGTTCATTGGGGGCCCGAACACCGGGGAGCTGTTTTTT. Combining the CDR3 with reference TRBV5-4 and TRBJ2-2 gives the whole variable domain ETGVTQSPTHLIKTRGQQVTLRCSSQSGHNTVSWYQQALGQGPQFIFQYYREEENGRGNFPPRFSGLQFPNYSSELNVNALELDDSALYLCASSLFIGGPNTGELFFGEGSRLTVL.

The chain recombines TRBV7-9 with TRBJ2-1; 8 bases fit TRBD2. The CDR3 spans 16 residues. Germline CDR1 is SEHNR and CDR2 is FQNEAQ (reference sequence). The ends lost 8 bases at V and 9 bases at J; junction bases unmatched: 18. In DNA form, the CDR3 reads TGTGCCAGCGACCGGCCAGGACCGGGAGGGGTAGTTGAGCAGTTCTTC. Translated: CASDRPGPGGVVEQFF. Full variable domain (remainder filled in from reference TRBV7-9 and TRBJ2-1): DTGVSQNPRHKITKRGQNVTFRCDPISEHNRLYWYRQTLGQGPEFLTYFQNEAQLEKSRLLSDRFSAERPKGSFSTLEIQRTEQGDSAMYLCASDRPGPGGVVEQFFGPGTRLTVL.

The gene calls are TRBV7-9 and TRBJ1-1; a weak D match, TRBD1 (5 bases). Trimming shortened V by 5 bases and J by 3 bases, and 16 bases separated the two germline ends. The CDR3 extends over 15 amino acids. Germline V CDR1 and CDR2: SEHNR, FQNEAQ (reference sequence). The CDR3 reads CASSPGQGLDTEAFF. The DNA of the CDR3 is TGTGCCAGCAGCCCTGGGCAGGGCCTGGACACTGAAGCTTTCTTT.

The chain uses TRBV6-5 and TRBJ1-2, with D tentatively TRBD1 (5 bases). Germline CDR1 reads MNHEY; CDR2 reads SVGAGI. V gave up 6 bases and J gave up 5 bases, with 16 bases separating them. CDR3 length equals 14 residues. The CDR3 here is CASSRLGTAYGYTF. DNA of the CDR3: TGTGCCAGCAGCCGACTAGGGACGGCTTATGGCTACACCTTC.

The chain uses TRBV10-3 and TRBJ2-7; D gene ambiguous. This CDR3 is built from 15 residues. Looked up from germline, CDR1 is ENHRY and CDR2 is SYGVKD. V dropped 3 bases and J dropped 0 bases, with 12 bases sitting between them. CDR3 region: CAISDPSRSSYEQYF. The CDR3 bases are TGTGCCATCAGTGACCCCTCCCGGAGCTCCTACGAGCAGTACTTC.

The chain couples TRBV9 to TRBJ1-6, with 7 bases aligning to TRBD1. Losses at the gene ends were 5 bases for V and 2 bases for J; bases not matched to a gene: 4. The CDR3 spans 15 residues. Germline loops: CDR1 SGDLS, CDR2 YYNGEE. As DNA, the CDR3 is TGTGCCAGCAGTACAGGGGCTGCCTATAATTCACCCCTCCACTTT. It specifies CASSTGAAYNSPLHF.

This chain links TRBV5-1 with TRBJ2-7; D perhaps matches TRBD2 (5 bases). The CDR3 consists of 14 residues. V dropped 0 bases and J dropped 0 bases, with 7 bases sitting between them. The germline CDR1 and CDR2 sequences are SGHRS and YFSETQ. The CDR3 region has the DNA TGCGCCAGCAGCTTGGTGGGGAGCTCCTACGAGCAGTACTTC. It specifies CASSLVGSSYEQYF.

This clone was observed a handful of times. CDR3 DNA sequence: TGTGCCAGCAGTGTGACTAGCGGCTTGTATGAGCAGTTCTTC. Protein: CASSVTSGLYEQFF. The chain links TRBV6-4 to TRBJ2-1, with TRBD2 identical over 9 bases. The trim removed 4 bases at V and 8 bases at J, leaving 6 bases unmatched. The CDR3 is 14 residues long. From germline, CDR1 is MRHNA and CDR2 SNTAGT.

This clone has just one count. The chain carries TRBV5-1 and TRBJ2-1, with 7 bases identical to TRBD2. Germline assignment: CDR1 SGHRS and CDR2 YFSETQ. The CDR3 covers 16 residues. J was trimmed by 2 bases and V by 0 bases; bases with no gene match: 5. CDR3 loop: CASSLASGDTYNEQFF. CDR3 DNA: TGCGCCAGCAGCTTGGCTAGCGGAGATACCTACAATGAGCAGTTCTTC. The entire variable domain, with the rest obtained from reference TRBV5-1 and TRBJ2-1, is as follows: KAGVTQTPRYLIKTRGQQVTLSCSPISGHRSVSWYQQTPGQGLQFLFEYFSETQRNKGNFPGRFSGRQFSNSRSEMNVSTLELGDSALYLCASSLASGDTYNEQFFGPGTRLTVL.

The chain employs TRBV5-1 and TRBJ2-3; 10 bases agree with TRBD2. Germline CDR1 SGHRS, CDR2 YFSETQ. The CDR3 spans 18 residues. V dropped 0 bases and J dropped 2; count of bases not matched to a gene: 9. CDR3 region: CASSLEPLAGGPTDTQYF. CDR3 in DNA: TGCGCCAGCAGCTTGGAACCTTTAGCGGGAGGTCCCACAGATACGCAGTATTTT.

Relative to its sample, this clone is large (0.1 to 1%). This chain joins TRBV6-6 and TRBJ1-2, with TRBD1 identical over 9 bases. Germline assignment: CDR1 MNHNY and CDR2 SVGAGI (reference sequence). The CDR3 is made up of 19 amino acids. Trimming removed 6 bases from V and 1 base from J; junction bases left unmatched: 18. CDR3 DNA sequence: TGTGCCAGCAGCTCACCCGGGGACCCTCGGACAGGGGTTAACTATGGCTACACCTTC. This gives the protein CASSSPGDPRTGVNYGYTF.

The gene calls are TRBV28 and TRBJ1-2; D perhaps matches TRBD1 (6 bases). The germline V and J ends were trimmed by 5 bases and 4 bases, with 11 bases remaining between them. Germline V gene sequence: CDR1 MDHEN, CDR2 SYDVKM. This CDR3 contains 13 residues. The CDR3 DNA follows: TGTGCCAGCAGTCCGGGGGGCCTCTATGGCTACACCTTC. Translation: CASSPGGLYGYTF.

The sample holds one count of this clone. CDR3 sequence reads: CAISEGTGIGYLNTGELFF. The CDR3 nucleotides read TGTGCCATCAGTGAAGGGACAGGGATCGGGTACTTGAACACCGGGGAGCTGTTTTTT. The rearrangement links TRBV10-3 to TRBJ2-2; 9 nucleotides line up with TRBD1. The CDR3 covers 19 residues. Germline CDR1 ENHRY, CDR2 SYGVKD. V was pared by 3 bases and J by 1 base, with 12 bases of the junction left unmatched.

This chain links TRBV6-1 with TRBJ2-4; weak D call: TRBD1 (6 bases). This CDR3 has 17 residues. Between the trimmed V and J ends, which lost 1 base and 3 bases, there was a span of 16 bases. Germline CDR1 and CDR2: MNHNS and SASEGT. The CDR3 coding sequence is TGTGCCAGCAGTGAAGTGTTTTTTACAGGGAGCAAAAACATTCAGTACTTC. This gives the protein CASSEVFFTGSKNIQYF.

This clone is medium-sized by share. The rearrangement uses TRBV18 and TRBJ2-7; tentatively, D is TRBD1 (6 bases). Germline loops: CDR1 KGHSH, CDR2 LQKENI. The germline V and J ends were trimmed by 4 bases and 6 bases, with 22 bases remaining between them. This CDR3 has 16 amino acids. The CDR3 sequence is CASSLSGTKGILEQYV. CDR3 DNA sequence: TGTGCCAGCTCACTTTCCGGGACAAAGGGAATTCTCGAGCAGTACGTC.